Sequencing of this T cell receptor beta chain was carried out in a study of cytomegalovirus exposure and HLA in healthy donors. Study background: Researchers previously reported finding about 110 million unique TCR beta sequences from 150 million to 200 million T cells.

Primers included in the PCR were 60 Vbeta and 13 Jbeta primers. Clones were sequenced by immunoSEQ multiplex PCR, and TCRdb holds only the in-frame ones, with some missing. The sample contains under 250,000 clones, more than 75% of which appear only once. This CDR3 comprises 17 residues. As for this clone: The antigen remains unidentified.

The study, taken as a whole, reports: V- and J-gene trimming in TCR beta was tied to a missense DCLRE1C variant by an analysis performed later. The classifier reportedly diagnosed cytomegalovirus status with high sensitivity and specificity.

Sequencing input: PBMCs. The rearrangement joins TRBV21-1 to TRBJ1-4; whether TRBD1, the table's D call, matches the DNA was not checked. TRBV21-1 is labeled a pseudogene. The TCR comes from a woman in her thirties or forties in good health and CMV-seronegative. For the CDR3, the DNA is TGTGCCAGCAGCAAAGGGGACAGCCCAGCAACTAATGAAAAACTGTTTTTT. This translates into CASSKGDSPATNEKLFF.